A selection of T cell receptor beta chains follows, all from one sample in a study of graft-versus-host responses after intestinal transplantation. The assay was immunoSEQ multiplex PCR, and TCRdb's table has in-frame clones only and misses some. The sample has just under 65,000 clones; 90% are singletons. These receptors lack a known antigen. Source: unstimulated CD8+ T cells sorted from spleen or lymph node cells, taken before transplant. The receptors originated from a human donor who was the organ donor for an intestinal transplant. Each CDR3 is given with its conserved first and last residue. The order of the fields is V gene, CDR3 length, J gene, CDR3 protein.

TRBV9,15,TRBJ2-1,CASSVAGTNYNEQFF
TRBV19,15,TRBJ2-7,CASSIVATGLREQYF
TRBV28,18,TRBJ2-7,CASSFPPETGTDSYEQYF
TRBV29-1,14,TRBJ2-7,CSVKNSGHSYEQYF
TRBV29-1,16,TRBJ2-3,CSVEDRGGRISDTQYF
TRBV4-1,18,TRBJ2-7,CASSQDLGWVSPSYEQYF
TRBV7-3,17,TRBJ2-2,CASSFSAGESHTGELFF
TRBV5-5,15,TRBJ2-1,CASSWAGGSSNEQFF
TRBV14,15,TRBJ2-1,CASRSSGADYNEQFF
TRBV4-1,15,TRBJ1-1,CASSQVPGRGTEAFF
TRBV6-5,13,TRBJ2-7,CASTLAGADEQYF
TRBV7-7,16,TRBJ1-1,CASSLSDLTGTTEAFF
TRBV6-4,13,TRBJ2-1,CASSDVGTGEQFF
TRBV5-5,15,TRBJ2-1,CASSFHVRGVDEQFF
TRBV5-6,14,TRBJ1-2,CASSFREGNYGYTF
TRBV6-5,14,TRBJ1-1,CASSVRDSSTEAFF
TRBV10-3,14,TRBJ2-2,CAISDRWHTGELFF
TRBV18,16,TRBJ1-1,CASSPKYETGNTEAFF
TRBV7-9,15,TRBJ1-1,CASNMLLAENTEAFF
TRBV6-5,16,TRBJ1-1,CASSSSRQSLNTEAFF
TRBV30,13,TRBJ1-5,CAWSPLAGNPQHF
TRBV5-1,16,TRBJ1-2,CASSLVTDRTGGGYTF
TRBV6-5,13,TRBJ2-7,CASSYTSSYEQYF
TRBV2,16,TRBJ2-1,CASRGPTGGTNNEQFF
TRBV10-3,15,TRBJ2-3,CAIRGSGTSTDTQYF
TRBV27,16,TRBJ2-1,CASSLEGAASYNEQFF
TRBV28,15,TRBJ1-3,CASSLIGDSENTIYF
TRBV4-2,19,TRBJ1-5,CASSQQKSRTGGANQPQHF
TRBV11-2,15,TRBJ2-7,CASSLGTSAHYEQYF
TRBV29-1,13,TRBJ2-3,CSVSGTRADTQYF
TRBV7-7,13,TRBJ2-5,CASSQDYRETQYF
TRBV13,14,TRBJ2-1,CASSLNRGRNEQFF
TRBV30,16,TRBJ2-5,CAWRGPSGRYQETQYF
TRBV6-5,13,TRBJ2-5,CASSYVLGETQYF
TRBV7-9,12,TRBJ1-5,CAERGSNQPQHF
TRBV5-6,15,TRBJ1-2,CASSSGTGGYYGYTF
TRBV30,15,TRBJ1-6,CAWNLDRIYNSPLHF
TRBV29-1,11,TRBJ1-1,CSVWTVFEAFF
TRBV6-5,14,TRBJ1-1,CASSQALPNTEAFF
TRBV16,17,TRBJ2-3,CASSQLRRGRVADTQYF
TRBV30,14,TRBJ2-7,CACNKEQSPYEQYF
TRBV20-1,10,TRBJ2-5,CSAPHREVYF
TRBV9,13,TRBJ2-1,CASSVDGAGDGVF
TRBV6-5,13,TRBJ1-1,CASRVARYTEAFF
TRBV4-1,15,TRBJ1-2,CASSPGTLGTYGYTF
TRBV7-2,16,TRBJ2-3,CASSLGGTPHTDTQYF
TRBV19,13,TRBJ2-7,CASSTGRGYEQYF
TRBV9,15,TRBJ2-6,CASSVDGAGANVLTF
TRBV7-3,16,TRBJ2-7,CASSRGLAGAPYEQYF
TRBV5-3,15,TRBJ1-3,CARSLDIPRRNTIYF
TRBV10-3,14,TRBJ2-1,CAIRPGTSLGEQFF
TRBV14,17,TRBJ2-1,CASSQAQAGFSYNEQFF
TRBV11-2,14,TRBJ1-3,CASTWGTSGNTIYF